This entry lists 20 T cell receptor beta chains sequenced from one sample in a study of early stage breast cancer tumors (dated by TCRdb to the late 2010s). The library came from the immunoSEQ multiplex PCR assay. Sourced from immuneACCESS, this table was stored by TCRdb with only in-frame sequences that have V and J called. A share of the clones is absent; for the studies checked, an unresolved V gene accounts for under half, and the remainder has no known explanation. The sample table lists some 8,400 clones, approximately 80% of them with a count of one. The ten largest clones represent roughly 8.5% of the sample. The sequenced material came from normal breast tissue next to the tumor. These receptors were obtained from a person between 55 and 69 years old with breast cancer.

The rearrangement joins TRBV19 to TRBJ2-2; tentative D call: TRBD2 (7 bases). Germline-derived CDR1 and CDR2 are LNHDA and SQIVND (reference sequence). V was cut by 6 bases and J by 1 base, with 15 bases left in between. This CDR3 has 16 amino acids. CDR3 in amino acids: CASRNEGGWNTGELFF. CDR3 DNA: TGTGCCAGTAGGAACGAGGGGGGGTGGAACACCGGGGAGCTGTTTTTT.

The chain carries TRBV6-1 and TRBJ1-2; maybe TRBD1 (6 bases). The length of the CDR3 is 15 residues. Germline V gene lookup returns CDR1 MNHNS and CDR2 SASEGT. Trimming stripped 1 base from V and 6 bases from J, with 15 bases between. CDR3 sequence reads: CASSEETGSWHGYTF. The CDR3 DNA reads TGTGCCAGCAGTGAAGAAACAGGGAGTTGGCATGGCTACACCTTC.

The chain recombines TRBV4-1 with TRBJ2-4; unclear D gene. This CDR3 has 15 amino acids. Germline CDR1 reads MGHRA; CDR2 reads YSYEKL. V was pared by 1 base and J by 1 base, with 8 bases between. The CDR3 reads CASSQAGVAKNIQYF. In DNA, the CDR3 is TGCGCCAGCAGCCAAGCAGGAGTTGCCAAAAACATTCAGTACTTC.

This clone is large in the sample. The V and J genes are TRBV7-2 and TRBJ1-2, with 8 bases matching TRBD1. The V gene end was trimmed by 2 bases and the J gene end by 7 bases; junction bases not matched to a gene: 9. Germline loops: CDR1 SGHTA, CDR2 FQGNSA. CDR3 size: 15 residues. The CDR3 here is CASSLSLAGGPGYTF. The CDR3 coding sequence is TGTGCCAGCAGCTTAAGTCTCGCAGGGGGCCCTGGCTACACCTTC.

The genes are TRBV27 and TRBJ2-7; tentative D call: TRBD1 (7 bases). V lost 3 bases and J lost 4, with 10 bases in between. The CDR3 runs to 13 residues. Germline V gives CDR1 MNHEY, CDR2 SMNVEV (reference sequence). The chain's CDR3 is CASSLTGRYEQYF. The CDR3 DNA follows: TGTGCCAGCAGTTTGACAGGGAGGTACGAGCAGTACTTC.

This chain uses TRBV28 with TRBJ2-7; tentatively, D is TRBD1 or TRBD2 (5 bases each). CDR1 and CDR2 (germline): MDHEN, SYDVKM. The CDR3 is 15 amino acids. Trimming took off 5 bases at V and 8 bases at J, with 22 bases between the two ends. This chain's CDR3 is CASSAPGTLAGKQYF. The CDR3 region has the DNA TGTGCCAGCAGTGCTCCCGGGACCCTGGCCGGGAAGCAGTACTTC. The variable domain in full, with the rest retrieved from reference TRBV28 and TRBJ2-7, is DVKVTQSSRYLVKRTGEKVFLECVQDMDHENMFWYRQDPGLGLRLIYFSYDVKMKEKGDIPEGYSVSREKKERFSLILESASTNQTSMYLCASSAPGTLAGKQYFGPGTRLTVT.

The J gene is TRBJ2-7, the V gene TRBV13; a possible D gene is TRBD1 (6 bases). The CDR3 is 13 residues long. V dropped 3 bases and J dropped 6 bases, with 12 bases sitting between them. Germline V gene lookup returns CDR1 PRHDT and CDR2 FYEKMQ (reference sequence). The CDR3 region has the DNA TGTGCCAGCAGCTTCGGGACACTCCGCGAGCAGTACTTC. Residues: CASSFGTLREQYF.

V gene TRBV7-8 combines with J gene TRBJ2-6; D gene unclear. The CDR3 loop spans 16 amino acids. Trimming removed 5 bases at V and 4 bases at J, with 15 bases between. Per germline, CDR1 SGHVS and CDR2 FQNEAQ. The CDR3 protein is CASSLIGPSGANVLTF. CDR3 nucleotides: TGTGCCAGCAGCCTGATAGGACCCTCAGGGGCCAACGTCCTGACTTTC.

CDR3 protein: CATSRASYRTDTQYF. Here the CDR3 DNA reads TGTGCCACCTCCCGGGCGAGTTACCGCACAGATACGCAGTATTTT. The chain combines TRBV19 with TRBJ2-3; D is undetermined. Germline assignment: CDR1 LNHDA and CDR2 SQIVND (reference sequence). With 10 bases removed from V and 1 base from J, the gap between germline ends came to 18 bases. The CDR3 runs 15 residues.

This clone was observed once. The chain joins TRBV23-1 to TRBJ2-1; D is ambiguous. TRBV23-1 is treated as an ORF (open reading frame) with a function not yet certain. Trimming cost V 0 bases and J 7 bases, with 7 bases left between them. The CDR3 contains 13 residues. CDR3 sequence: CASSQSAGNEQFF. CDR3 nucleotides: TGCGCCAGCAGTCAATCAGCCGGGAATGAGCAGTTCTTC.

This chain links TRBV19 with TRBJ2-5; 7 bases fit TRBD2. V shed 3 bases, J shed 6 bases, and the junction held 7 bases outside the gene matches. The CDR3 loop spans 14 amino acids. The germline V gene encodes CDR1 LNHDA and CDR2 SQIVND (reference sequence). The CDR3 protein is CASSISGVPQTQYF. CDR3 in DNA: TGTGCCAGTAGTATCAGCGGGGTGCCGCAGACCCAGTACTTC.

This clone was observed a single time. The chain carries TRBV18 and TRBJ1-3; tentatively, D is TRBD1 (5 bases). Germline lookup yields CDR1 KGHSH and CDR2 LQKENI. Trimming pared 6 bases from V and 4 bases from J, leaving 13 bases between. The CDR3 covers 14 residues. DNA of the CDR3: TGTGCCAGCTCGCTGCAGGGCTCCGGAAACACCATATATTTT. Translating it yields CASSLQGSGNTIYF.

This chain uses TRBV18 with TRBJ2-7; D is possibly TRBD1 or TRBD2 (6 bases each). Germline V gene sequence: CDR1 KGHSH, CDR2 LQKENI. The CDR3 length is 14 residues. V lost 3 bases and J 7 bases, leaving 16 bases between the germline ends. As DNA, the CDR3 is TGTGCCAGCTCACCGGTGAAGGGGGGCGGGGAGCAGTACTTC. This translates into CASSPVKGGGEQYF.

In this sample, this clone turned up a few times. V and J are TRBV15 and TRBJ1-3; D unresolved. The CDR3 length is 16 residues. Germline CDR1 and CDR2: LNHNV and YYDKDF (reference sequence). Trimming stripped 1 base from V and 2 bases from J, with 12 bases between. The CDR3 is CATSRAGEPAGNTIYF. The CDR3 bases are TGTGCCACCAGCAGAGCCGGGGAGCCCGCTGGAAACACCATATATTTT.

In regard to this clone: At one end the junction does not follow the germline gene, possibly because of a read error. The chain uses TRBV27 and TRBJ2-3, with a possible D match to TRBD2 (6 bases). Germline V gives CDR1 MNHEY, CDR2 SMNVEV (reference sequence). The CDR3 spans 12 residues. DNA for the CDR3: TGTGCCAGCAGTTTGAGTTGGGGGAGGAGAGGGTTT. Its protein product is CASSLSWGRRGF.

The genes are TRBV18 and TRBJ1-1; no clear D. Looked up from germline, CDR1 is KGHSH and CDR2 is LQKENI. V lost 8 bases and J lost 6, with 13 bases in between. The CDR3 contains 12 residues. The CDR3 nucleotides are TGTGCCAGCACCACCCGGGAGTCTGAAGCTTTCTTT. Its protein product is CASTTRESEAFF.

This clone was picked up a small number of times. The chain links TRBV7-9 to TRBJ1-5; no reliable D call. This CDR3 is 12 amino acids long. Germline values: CDR1 SEHNR, CDR2 FQNEAQ (reference sequence). Trimming took off 4 bases at V and 5 bases at J, with 6 bases between the two ends. The CDR3 DNA reads TGTGCCAGCAGCTGGGATGATCAGCCCCAGCATTTT. This encodes CASSWDDQPQHF.

The CDR3 DNA reads as TGTGCCAGCGGGACTAGCGGGAGACGGACCACAGATACGCAGTATTTT. It codes for CASGTSGRRTTDTQYF. V is TRBV19 and J is TRBJ2-3; 14 bases match TRBD2. The CDR3 contains 16 residues. V gave up 9 bases and J gave up 2 bases; unmatched junction bases: 7. Germline V gene data show CDR1 as LNHDA and CDR2 as SQIVND (reference sequence).

V is TRBV29-1 and J is TRBJ2-3; D gene uncertain. CDR1 and CDR2 (germline): SQVTM, ANQGSEA. Trimming removed 5 bases from V and 2 bases from J, with 11 bases in between. The CDR3 contains 13 residues. CDR3 sequence: CSVRPRTTDTQYF. CDR3 bases: TGCAGCGTTAGGCCCAGGACCACAGATACGCAGTATTTT.

The chain carries TRBV5-1 and TRBJ2-1, with D tentatively TRBD2 (6 bases). The CDR3 totals 17 residues. Trimming took off 7 bases at V and 5 bases at J, with 25 bases between the two ends. Germline values: CDR1 SGHRS, CDR2 YFSETQ. CDR3 sequence: CASGLGAGMAIDNEQFF. For the CDR3, the DNA is TGCGCCAGCGGCCTCGGGGCGGGGATGGCTATAGACAATGAGCAGTTCTTC.